This is a list of T cell receptor beta chains from one sample in a study of cytomegalovirus exposure and HLA in healthy donors. The method was immunoSEQ multiplex PCR; TCRdb's version includes in-frame clones alone and lacks a portion of them. Of about 280,000 clones listed, around 90% were seen once; the top ten hold approximately 2.2%. Sequencing input: PBMCs. Receptor source: a woman aged 18-29 years in good health and CMV-seronegative. Each CDR3 is given without its conserved first and last residue. The size field is filled for only some rows; it gives once, few, many or a size class.

len: 13; abundance: NA; v_gene: TRBV6-5; j_gene: TRBJ1-2; CDR3aa: ASSYYPGEGYGYT
len: 12; abundance: NA; v_gene: TRBV27; j_gene: TRBJ1-1; CDR3aa: ASSFGRGNTEAF
len: 12; abundance: NA; v_gene: TRBV6-5; j_gene: TRBJ2-3; CDR3aa: ASSRGQGVDTQY
len: 14; abundance: NA; v_gene: TRBV7-2; j_gene: TRBJ1-2; CDR3aa: ASSFWGRRADYGYT
len: 13; abundance: NA; v_gene: TRBV5-6; j_gene: TRBJ1-4; CDR3aa: ASSPGGGPNEKLF
len: 11; abundance: NA; v_gene: TRBV5-1; j_gene: TRBJ2-7; CDR3aa: ASSLEGVYEQY
len: 11; abundance: NA; v_gene: TRBV10-3; j_gene: TRBJ1-1; CDR3aa: AIKGQPNTEAF
len: 13; abundance: once; v_gene: TRBV9; j_gene: TRBJ2-3; CDR3aa: ASSFTTSGVDTQY
len: 14; abundance: NA; v_gene: TRBV18; j_gene: TRBJ2-1; CDR3aa: ASSRQRGAPYNEQF
len: 8; abundance: NA; v_gene: TRBV20-1; j_gene: TRBJ1-1; CDR3aa: SAGGTEAF
len: 12; abundance: NA; v_gene: TRBV7-8; j_gene: TRBJ2-7; CDR3aa: ASSLGGQFYEQY
len: 13; abundance: once; v_gene: TRBV5-6; j_gene: TRBJ1-5; CDR3aa: ASSLAGYSNQPQH
len: 13; abundance: NA; v_gene: TRBV5-1; j_gene: TRBJ1-1; CDR3aa: ASSLSYRADTEAF
len: 12; abundance: NA; v_gene: TRBV10-3; j_gene: TRBJ1-1; CDR3aa: AISSQGVATEAF
len: 13; abundance: once; v_gene: TRBV6-5; j_gene: TRBJ2-1; CDR3aa: ASSYGDSAYNEQF
len: 13; abundance: NA; v_gene: TRBV7-2; j_gene: TRBJ2-1; CDR3aa: ASSLVVRSHNEQF
len: 18; abundance: few; v_gene: TRBV5-1; j_gene: TRBJ2-2; CDR3aa: ASSLGAPGQDQGNTGELF
len: 12; abundance: NA; v_gene: TRBV14; j_gene: TRBJ1-1; CDR3aa: ASSPFGQGSGAF
len: 11; abundance: once; v_gene: TRBV15; j_gene: TRBJ1-5; CDR3aa: ATSHSGNQPQH
len: 12; abundance: NA; v_gene: TRBV18; j_gene: TRBJ1-1; CDR3aa: ASSPGTGETEAF
len: 11; abundance: NA; v_gene: TRBV5-1; j_gene: TRBJ1-1; CDR3aa: ASSLAAGTEAF
len: 12; abundance: NA; v_gene: TRBV19; j_gene: TRBJ1-6; CDR3aa: ASSIRGGDSPLH
len: 13; abundance: few; v_gene: TRBV5-1; j_gene: TRBJ2-2; CDR3aa: ASSRTQGNTGELF
len: 13; abundance: NA; v_gene: TRBV19; j_gene: TRBJ1-6; CDR3aa: ASSIQGARHSPLH
len: 13; abundance: NA; v_gene: TRBV18; j_gene: TRBJ2-5; CDR3aa: ASSASRSSLETQY
len: 12; abundance: NA; v_gene: TRBV5-1; j_gene: TRBJ2-6; CDR3aa: ASSGDPGANVLT
len: 15; abundance: NA; v_gene: TRBV4-2; j_gene: TRBJ1-6; CDR3aa: ASSQTNGATYNSPLH
len: 11; abundance: few; v_gene: TRBV13; j_gene: TRBJ2-7; CDR3aa: ASATITTYEQY